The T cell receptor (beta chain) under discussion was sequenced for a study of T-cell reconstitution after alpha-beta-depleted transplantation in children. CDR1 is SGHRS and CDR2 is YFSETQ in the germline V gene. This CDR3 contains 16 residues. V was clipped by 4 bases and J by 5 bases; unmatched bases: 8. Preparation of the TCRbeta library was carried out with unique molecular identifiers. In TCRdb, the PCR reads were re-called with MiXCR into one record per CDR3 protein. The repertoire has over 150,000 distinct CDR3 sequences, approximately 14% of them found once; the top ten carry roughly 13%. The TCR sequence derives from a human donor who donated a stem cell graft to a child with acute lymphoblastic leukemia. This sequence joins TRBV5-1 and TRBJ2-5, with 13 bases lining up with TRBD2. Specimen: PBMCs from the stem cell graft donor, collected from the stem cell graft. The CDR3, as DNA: TGCGCCAGCAGCACCGGGACTAGCGGGATGGGTGAGACCCAGTACTTC. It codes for CASSTGTSGMGETQYF.